Below, one T cell receptor (beta chain) is given with its context. Its antigen is unknown. The source of the sample is a study of cytomegalovirus exposure and HLA in healthy donors. Background on the study: Of a few hundred genotyped donors, roughly 81% grouped in the Caucasian-associated ancestry cluster. Findings and limits, study-wide: In an earlier analysis, productive rearrangement rates for most beta V segments clustered near 87% or 30%. Three CMV-associated chains proved CMV antigen-specific in vitro.

The primer mix had 60 Vbeta and 13 Jbeta primers. Method: immunoSEQ multiplex PCR; TCRdb's copy keeps in-frame clones and lacks some. In the table there are more than 90,000 clones, about 80% of which are singletons. The sample comprised PBMCs. This receptor was obtained from a middle-aged man in good health and CMV-seropositive.

Here the CDR3 DNA reads TGTGCCAGCGGTCCGACACCGAACACTGAAGCTTTCTTT. It yields the protein CASGPTPNTEAFF. V is TRBV28 and J is TRBJ1-1; the D is unclear. Deletions cut 8 bases from V and 1 base from J, with 11 bases between. This CDR3 is 13 amino acids long. Germline CDR1 is MDHEN and CDR2 is SYDVKM.